Listed below are T cell receptor beta chains from one sample, sequenced in a study of CD8+ T cells in alopecia areata. Sequencing used immunoSEQ multiplex PCR; TCRdb keeps in-frame clones, though not all of them. This sample carries roughly 110,000 clones, over 80% of them seen once, and the ten largest clones take roughly a quarter. Specimen: CD8+ T cells sorted from blood, collected at week 24, from a patient treated with tofacitinib. These TCRs come from a human donor with alopecia areata. CDR3s include the opening cysteine and the closing phenylalanine or tryptophan. A D gene is named only where the DNA matches it firmly. For some rows the clone size is stated as once, few or many, or as a class when expanded; others skip it.

>once|.|TRBV7-2|TRBJ1-2
CASSPGPFLYF
>.|TRBD2|TRBV7-9|TRBJ2-7
CASSLLAGGPRNEQYF
>.|.|TRBV11-3|TRBJ1-1
CASSPPGYTEAFF
>.|.|TRBV7-2|TRBJ1-4
CASSLRVFGDGEKLFF
>once|TRBD2|TRBV25-1|TRBJ2-3
CAGTFPSGPSTDTQYF
>.|.|TRBV4-2|TRBJ2-1
CASSQEATYSSYNEQFF
>.|TRBD1|TRBV4-1|TRBJ2-1
CASSQTGVEYNEQFF
>.|.|TRBV7-9|TRBJ2-1
CASSLFGAGNEQFF
>.|.|TRBV20-1|TRBJ1-1
CSAYRYTEAFF
>.|TRBD2|TRBV7-9|TRBJ2-1
CASSLLASGVPGNEQFF
>few|TRBD2|TRBV6-6|TRBJ2-1
CASSYSSGGGKFEQFF
>.|TRBD2|TRBV7-2|TRBJ2-5
CASSFGLAARETQYF
>.|TRBD2|TRBV5-6|TRBJ2-1
CASSFLAGQPHNEQFF
>.|.|TRBV9|TRBJ2-5
CASSPRLFQETQYF
>.|TRBD1|TRBV7-7|TRBJ2-5
CASSPRQGWETQYF
>few|.|TRBV4-1|TRBJ1-1
CASSPTKEGTEAFF
>.|.|TRBV5-6|TRBJ2-5
CASSSGLDGETQYF
>.|.|TRBV5-6|TRBJ2-7
CASSQLAASYYEQYF
>.|TRBD1|TRBV4-1|TRBJ2-7
CASSQVTGGSYEQYF
>.|.|TRBV13|TRBJ1-2
CASSLSGGKNGYTF
>.|TRBD1|TRBV15|TRBJ2-6
CATSRDRGSGANVLTF
>.|.|TRBV4-3|TRBJ2-4
CASSQDGINIQYF
>.|TRBD2|TRBV4-1|TRBJ2-1
CASSHSSSGYNEQFF
>.|TRBD1|TRBV9|TRBJ1-2
CASSPGGEGARDYGYTF
>.|.|TRBV2|TRBJ2-4
CASMQAKNIQYF
>.|.|TRBV4-3|TRBJ2-5
CASSQDGRFETQYF
>.|.|TRBV12-5|TRBJ1-1
CASGLSPGTEAFF
>.|.|TRBV25-1|TRBJ2-1
CASSAPDKRTYNEQFF
>.|TRBD1|TRBV27|TRBJ2-3
CASSFGTQGTDTQYF
>once|TRBD1|TRBV11-2|TRBJ2-7
CASSPDRATSLYEQYF
>once|.|TRBV5-1|TRBJ2-6
CASSLVPSVPSGANVLTF